A single sample is the source of the 23 T cell receptor beta chains below, sequenced in a study of shared clonotypes between healthy human individuals. Naive CD8 cells, CD45RO-negative and positively selected for CCR7, excluded terminally differentiated effector memory CD45RA+ cells. Some clones are missing from TCRdb's copy, which holds only in-frame ones; the method was immunoSEQ multiplex PCR. The table records 550,000 to 650,000 clones, about 96% of them present only once. Sequencing was carried out using naive CD8+ T cells sorted from blood. The source is a woman in her twenties or thirties in good health.

The rearrangement uses TRBV28 and TRBJ1-2; D unresolved. The CDR3 covers 13 residues. Germline values: CDR1 MDHEN, CDR2 SYDVKM. The V gene lost 3 bases and the J gene lost 4 bases, with 9 bases spanning the gap. The CDR3 bases are TGTGCCAGCAGTTTCCTTGGCTTCTATGGCTACACCTTC. Protein product: CASSFLGFYGYTF.

This clone was found once. The J gene is TRBJ2-2, the V gene TRBV2; TRBD1 is a possible D gene (6 bases). The CDR3 is 14 residues long. V lost 7 bases, J lost 0 bases, and 9 bases lay in between. Germline V gene sequence: CDR1 SNHLY, CDR2 FYNNEI. The DNA of the CDR3 is TGTGCCAGCAATTGGGGGCCGAACACCGGGGAGCTGTTTTTT. The encoded protein is CASNWGPNTGELFF.

The chain combines TRBV5-6 with TRBJ2-3; maybe TRBD1 (6 bases). CDR3 length equals 14 residues. V dropped 0 bases and J dropped 6 bases, with 11 bases sitting between them. Per germline, CDR1 SGHDT and CDR2 YYEEEE. CDR3 amino acids: CASSLGGLSDTQYF. The CDR3 coding sequence is TGTGCCAGCAGCTTGGGGGGGCTTTCTGATACGCAGTATTTT.

The chain uses TRBV11-2 and TRBJ1-1; perhaps TRBD1 as D (5 bases). V was clipped by 0 bases and J by 3 bases, with 8 bases between them. The CDR3 runs 14 residues. Germline V gives CDR1 SGHAT, CDR2 FQNNGV. The CDR3 spells CASSLDPGHTEAFF. The CDR3 coding sequence is TGTGCCAGCAGCTTAGATCCAGGGCACACTGAAGCTTTCTTT.

V usage is TRBV19 and J usage is TRBJ2-1; 12 nucleotides align to TRBD1. Germline loops: CDR1 LNHDA, CDR2 SQIVND (reference sequence). This CDR3 region has 14 residues. J lost 6 bases, V lost 10 bases, and 7 bases had no gene match. CDR3 amino acids: CATAGTGGLNEQFF. The DNA for the CDR3 is TGTGCCACCGCCGGGACAGGGGGCCTCAATGAGCAGTTCTTC.

This chain joins TRBV6-5 and TRBJ2-2, with 7 bases aligning to TRBD1. Germline V gives CDR1 MNHEY, CDR2 SVGAGI. J was trimmed by 0 bases and V by 4 bases; bases with no gene match: 5. CDR3 length: 16 residues. CDR3 DNA sequence: TGTGCCAGCAGTTCCGACAGGGACCCGAACACCGGGGAGCTGTTTTTT. Translation: CASSSDRDPNTGELFF.

The chain carries TRBV9 and TRBJ2-1; D not resolved. Trimming took off 5 bases at V and 10 bases at J, with 13 bases between the two ends. CDR1 and CDR2 from the germline V gene are SGDLS and YYNGEE. CDR3 length: 12 residues. The CDR3 DNA reads as TGTGCCAGCAGTTCCCTCGAATGGGAGCAGTTCTTC. Translated, it gives CASSSLEWEQFF. Filled out from reference TRBV9 and TRBJ2-1, the complete variable domain reads DSGVTQTPKHLITATGQRVTLRCSPRSGDLSVYWYQQSLDQGLQFLIQYYNGEERAKGNILERFSAQQFPDLHSELNLSSLELGDSALYFCASSSLEWEQFFGPGTRLTVL.

The chain carries TRBV15 and TRBJ1-1; D possibly corresponds to TRBD1 (6 bases). V lost 3 bases, J lost 1 base, and 24 bases lay in between. The CDR3 extends over 19 amino acids. Looked up from germline, CDR1 is LNHNV and CDR2 is YYDKDF (reference sequence). The CDR3 bases are TGTGCCACCAGCAGGGCCAAAAACTTCGGGGGGGCTAAGAACACTGAAGCTTTCTTT. This sequence encodes CATSRAKNFGGAKNTEAFF.

The J gene is TRBJ2-1, the V gene TRBV19; 7 bases fit TRBD2. Germline V CDR1 and CDR2: LNHDA, SQIVND (reference sequence). With 3 bases clipped from V and 8 bases from J, the junction kept 4 bases outside the gene matches. CDR3 size: 13 residues. The CDR3 is CASSMGLLYEQFF. The CDR3, as DNA: TGTGCCAGTAGTATGGGACTACTCTATGAGCAGTTCTTC.

The chain is built from TRBV2 and TRBJ1-2; perhaps TRBD1 as D (5 bases). The germline V gene has CDR1 SNHLY and CDR2 FYNNEI. V lost 7 bases, J lost 6 bases, and 12 bases lay in between. The CDR3 runs 12 residues. The CDR3 region has the DNA TGTGCCAGCACCTCTACAGGCGATGGCTACACCTTC. It is translated as CASTSTGDGYTF. Complete variable domain (other parts from reference TRBV2 and TRBJ1-2): EPEVTQTPSHQVTQMGQEVILRCVPISNHLYFYWYRQILGQKVEFLVSFYNNEISEKSEIFDDQFSVERPDGSNFTLKIRSTKLEDSAMYFCASTSTGDGYTFGSGTRLTVV.

The rearrangement joins TRBV4-2 to TRBJ2-1, with 9 bases lining up with TRBD2. The J segment lost 5 bases and the V segment lost 4 bases, leaving 6 bases of the junction unmatched. The CDR3 is made up of 15 amino acids. Germline CDR1 reads LGHNA; CDR2 reads YNFKEQ. Here the CDR3 reads CASSPTRLADNEQFF. As DNA, the CDR3 is TGTGCCAGCAGCCCAACGCGACTAGCGGACAATGAGCAGTTCTTC.

V is TRBV28 and J is TRBJ1-2; D gene uncertain. The germline V gene has CDR1 MDHEN and CDR2 SYDVKM. The V end was cut by 3 bases, the J end by 3 bases, with 11 bases between. This CDR3 region has 14 residues. Written as DNA, the CDR3 is TGTGCCAGCAGTTTTGGGGAAGCCCACTATGGCTACACCTTC. It specifies CASSFGEAHYGYTF.

The gene calls are TRBV27 and TRBJ1-4; TRBD1 agrees at 9 bases. This CDR3 spans 14 amino acids. From germline, CDR1 is MNHEY and CDR2 SMNVEV (reference sequence). The V gene end was trimmed by 6 bases and the J gene end by 6 bases; junction bases not matched to a gene: 5. The CDR3 DNA is TGTGCCAGCAGGATCGGGACAGGGTATGAAAAACTGTTTTTT. It codes for CASRIGTGYEKLFF.

The chain joins TRBV7-8 to TRBJ2-5; 10 nucleotides agree with TRBD2. Per germline, CDR1 SGHVS and CDR2 FQNEAQ. V lost 0 bases, J lost 1 base, and 11 bases stayed unmatched. The CDR3 extends over 19 amino acids. CDR3 region: CASSLAFVVVAGGQETQYF. In DNA, the CDR3 is TGTGCCAGCAGCTTAGCGTTCGTGGTAGTAGCGGGAGGCCAAGAGACCCAGTACTTC.

J is TRBJ1-2 and V is TRBV2, with 8 bases that match TRBD1. The CDR3 covers 14 residues. Unmatched junction bases numbered 6, after V lost 6 bases and J lost 3 bases. Germline values: CDR1 SNHLY, CDR2 FYNNEI. In DNA, the CDR3 is TGTGCCAGCAGAGACAGGGGTGGGGACTATGGCTACACCTTC. Translation gives CASRDRGGDYGYTF.

The chain has TRBV30 and TRBJ2-5, with 13 bases matching TRBD2. The germline gives CDR1 GTSNPN, CDR2 SVGIG (reference sequence). This CDR3 has 15 residues. The V segment lost 6 bases and the J segment 1 base; nucleotides outside the gene matches: 5. The CDR3 coding sequence is TGTGCCTGTGGGGGACTAGCGGGGATCCAAGAGACCCAGTACTTC. Protein: CACGGLAGIQETQYF.

The rearrangement uses TRBV27 and TRBJ2-7; D possibly corresponds to TRBD1 (5 bases). The CDR3 contains 16 residues. Germline CDR1 is MNHEY and CDR2 is SMNVEV (reference sequence). V was clipped by 5 bases and J by 5 bases, with 22 bases between them. The CDR3: CASSHEGVFLSNEQYF. Written as DNA, the CDR3 is TGTGCCAGCAGTCACGAAGGGGTTTTTCTGTCGAACGAGCAGTACTTC.

V gene TRBV29-1 combines with J gene TRBJ2-5; D possibly corresponds to TRBD1 (6 bases). V dropped 6 bases and J dropped 1 base, with 27 bases sitting between them. CDR1 is SQVTM, CDR2 ANQGSEA, per germline. CDR3 length: 18 amino acids. The CDR3: CSVRLRDIRGRGQETQYF. CDR3 coding DNA: TGCAGCGTCCGTCTCCGGGACATCAGAGGTAGGGGCCAAGAGACCCAGTACTTC.

V is TRBV27 and J is TRBJ2-5; no firm D call. Trimming pared 5 bases from V and 2 bases from J, leaving 9 bases between. This CDR3 is built from 13 residues. Germline CDR1 and CDR2: MNHEY and SMNVEV (reference sequence). Here the CDR3 reads CASSRQVQETQYF. DNA of the CDR3: TGTGCCAGCAGTCGTCAGGTTCAAGAGACCCAGTACTTC.

The chain has TRBV6-5 and TRBJ2-2; no reliable D call. The germline V and J ends were trimmed by 2 bases and 4 bases, with 11 bases remaining between them. The CDR3 sequence is 15 residues long. Germline CDR1 reads MNHEY; CDR2 reads SVGAGI. The CDR3 protein is CASSYGSLPTGELFF. The CDR3 coding sequence is TGTGCCAGCAGTTACGGGTCCCTACCCACCGGGGAGCTGTTTTTT.

This clone has only one observation. The CDR3: CASSAQGEPQETQYF. The CDR3 DNA reads as TGTGCCAGCAGCGCCCAAGGAGAGCCCCAAGAGACCCAGTACTTC. The chain uses TRBV6-4 and TRBJ2-5; D ambiguous. This CDR3 contains 15 residues. The V and J ends lost 6 bases and 1 base respectively, with 15 bases between them. Looked up from germline, CDR1 is MRHNA and CDR2 is SNTAGT.

This clone was seen just once. The chain joins TRBV5-4 to TRBJ2-7; 9 nucleotides align to TRBD2. Germline lookup yields CDR1 SGHNT and CDR2 YYREEE (reference sequence). J was trimmed by 2 bases and V by 2 bases; bases with no gene match: 2. CDR3 length: 14 residues. As DNA, the CDR3 is TGTGCCAGCAGCTTAGGCGGGAGGGCCTACGAGCAGTACTTC. Translation: CASSLGGRAYEQYF.

This clone was found once. The V and J genes are TRBV5-6 and TRBJ2-3, with a possible D match to TRBD2 (5 bases). This CDR3 region has 16 residues. Deletions cut 0 bases from V and 0 bases from J, with 11 bases between. Germline loops: CDR1 SGHDT, CDR2 YYEEEE. CDR3 protein: CASSLATRRSTDTQYF. The DNA for the CDR3 is TGTGCCAGCAGCTTGGCCACTAGACGTAGCACAGATACGCAGTATTTT.